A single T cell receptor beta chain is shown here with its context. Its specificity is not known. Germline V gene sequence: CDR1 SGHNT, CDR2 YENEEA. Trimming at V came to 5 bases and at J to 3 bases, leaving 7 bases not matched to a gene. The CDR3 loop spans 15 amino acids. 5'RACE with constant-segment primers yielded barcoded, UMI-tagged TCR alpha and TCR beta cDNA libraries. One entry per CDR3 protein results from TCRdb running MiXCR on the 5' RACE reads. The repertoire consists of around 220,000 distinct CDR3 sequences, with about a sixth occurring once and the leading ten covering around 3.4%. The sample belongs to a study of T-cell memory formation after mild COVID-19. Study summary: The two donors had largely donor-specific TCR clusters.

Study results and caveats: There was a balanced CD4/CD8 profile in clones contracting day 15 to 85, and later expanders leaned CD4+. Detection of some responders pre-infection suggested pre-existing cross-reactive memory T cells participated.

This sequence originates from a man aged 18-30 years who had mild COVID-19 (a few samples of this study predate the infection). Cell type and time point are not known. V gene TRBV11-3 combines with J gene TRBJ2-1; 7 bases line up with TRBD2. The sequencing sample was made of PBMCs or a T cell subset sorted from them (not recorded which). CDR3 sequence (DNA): TGTGCCAGCAGCCCCGGGGGGACCCGCTACAATGAGCAGTTCTTC. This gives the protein CASSPGGTRYNEQFF. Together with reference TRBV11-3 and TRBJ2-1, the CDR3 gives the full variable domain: EAGVVQSPRYKIIEKKQPVAFWCNPISGHNTLYWYLQNLGQGPELLIRYENEEAVDDSQLPKDRFSAERLKGVDSTLKIQPAELGDSAVYLCASSPGGTRYNEQFFGPGTRLTVL.